Reported below is one T cell receptor (beta chain). Its target is unknown. The data are from a study of OX40 agonist ivuxolimab in advanced cancers. Across the study: Patients were dosed intravenously with ivuxolimab at 0.01 to 10 mg/kg every 2 weeks. Notes on the study in general: Among the lowest peripheral clonal expansion occurred in 0.1-3.0 mg/kg partial responders.

Only in-frame clones appear in the TCRdb table, and some are missing; sequencing was by immunoSEQ multiplex PCR. The sample holds about 48,000 clones, around 90% seen once. From germline, CDR1 is SNHLY and CDR2 FYNNEI. The CDR3 totals 16 residues. V gave up 10 bases and J gave up 2 bases, with 24 bases separating them. Material: CD4+ or CD8+ T cells sorted from blood, obtained in a trial of the OX40 agonist ivuxolimab. This chain connects TRBV2 to TRBJ2-7; TRBD1 or TRBD2 may be the D gene (5 bases each). This clonotype originated in an adult with an advanced solid tumor such as melanoma, head and neck, liver or kidney cancer. The CDR3 here is CATSGTDSSPPYEQYF. The DNA of the CDR3 is TGTGCCACCTCCGGGACGGACTCTTCTCCTCCCTACGAGCAGTACTTC.